This T cell receptor (beta chain) derives from a study of regulatory T cells in long-lasting Graves disease (TCRdb year 2021). Notes on the research overall: Patients with newly diagnosed Graves' disease had been on antithyroid drugs for under 3 months. Persistent Graves' disease patients were compared with newly diagnosed Graves' disease patients by peripheral blood TCR sequencing and RNA sequencing. The study was registered as a clinical trial and conducted in China. A total of 35 or so samples underwent TCR sequencing: about 13 from persistent and roughly 20 from newly diagnosed Graves' disease patients. On the study overall, not on this receptor specifically: Only peripheral blood was studied, because thyroid tissue, the primary lesion, was inaccessible. Persistent disease showed preferential use of TRBV28, TRBJ1-2 and TRBJ2-5, whereas newly diagnosed disease favored TRBV20-1 and TRBJ2-1. Lower TCR Shannon entropy and fewer highly expanded clones were observed in persistent Graves' disease patients than in newly diagnosed patients, which suggested clonal expansion. Persistent patients shared more public clonotypes among themselves (around 2,800) than newly diagnosed patients did (more than 950). Sequencing and analysis were limited to the TCR beta chain. The authors noted that the small sample size was a limitation that may lower accuracy.

In light of the paper, this sample's time point label describes: newly diagnosed GD, antithyroid drugs for less than 3 months. RNA was extracted from PBMCs in TRIzol for both TCR sequencing and RNA sequencing. The diagnosis of Graves' disease was made according to American Thyroid Association guidelines. Patients were recruited from an endocrinology department in Xi'an, China. From each patient, 7.5 to 9.5 milliliters of peripheral blood was collected into an EDTA anticoagulant tube. Ficoll Paque Plus density gradient separation was used to isolate PBMCs, and no further T cell sorting was done. An Agilent 2100 Bioanalyzer and agarose gel were used to check RNA quality, and a NanoDrop 2000 was used to measure RNA concentration. As for this clonotype: Its antigen remains unidentified. A much larger clone is a single base away; this may be a read error.

The method was multiplex PCR. Instrument used: Illumina HiSeq 4000. iRepertoire HTBI primers and Arm-PCR amplification of CDR3 regions were used to construct TCR beta libraries. PCR products were gel purified before sequencing. The source study handled its data this way. A total of 62 TRBV and approximately 13 TRBJ segments were identified across samples and were used for gene usage analysis of CDR3 amino acid clonotypes. COPE and FqMerger were used to merge the filtered high-quality paired reads into contigs. Contigs were aligned with BLAST to IMGT TRBV, TRBD and TRBJ reference genes, and CDR3 was defined per IMGT. Highly expanded clones were defined as clonotypes with a frequency above 0.1%. Shannon entropy served as the measure of repertoire diversity, while the Gini coefficient captured V-J evenness. A clonotype was considered public if more than one individual shared it. The raw public reads went through TCRdb reprocessing: fastp at Q25, MiXCR clone calling, in-frame beta chains kept. Here each entry gathers all rows of one CDR3 protein and keeps the most common genes and DNA. It is TCRdb's table, rather than the study itself, that gives the V and J calls and clone size. The sample data list around 460,000 distinct CDR3 sequences, and 14% of these were observed just once. More than 15% of the sample goes to the ten largest clones.

CDR1 and CDR2, per the germline V gene, are MDHEN and SYDVKM. V loses 3 bases of germline sequence and J loses 6 bases, and the interval between the two ends is 15 bases. The CDR3 runs 15 residues from the cysteine to the phenylalanine. Only the CDR3 portion is preserved as DNA: 45 bases, with reading frame beginning at the first base. Separately, the same data were catalogued under a study of T cells in Graves' hyperthyroidism and ophthalmopathy. That second publication adds: A patient counted as having stable Graves' hyperthyroidism if no progression to ophthalmopathy occurred over 18 months of follow-up. Hyperthyroidism patients were newly diagnosed, had a disease duration of under 2 months, and were aged 18 to 65 years. Exclusion was applied to patients with uncontrolled infections, other autoimmune diseases, pregnancy or lactation. Diagnoses were based on clinical symptoms, serum thyroxine and TRAb, thyroid ultrasound and orbital computed tomography. A first-round RT-PCR of the TCR CDR3 used the HTBI primer set with the Qiagen OneStep RT-PCR kit. Most expanded thyroid clonotypes (frequency above 0.001) were also detected in blood, a finding suggesting that blood repertoires may reflect thyroid immune responses. A 13 V-J signature model separated ophthalmopathy from stable hyperthyroidism, with roughly 88% sensitivity and about 81% specificity in cross-validation and 80%/75% in testing. In validation, the model predicted progression to ophthalmopathy with around 71% sensitivity and around 72% specificity, a median of 6.5 months before onset. A discovery cohort of roughly 100 patients, about 44 with Graves' ophthalmopathy and more than 55 with stable Graves' hyperthyroidism, was used to find distinguishing TCR V-J signatures. Prospective prediction of ophthalmopathy was tested in an independent validation cohort consisting of about 19 hyperthyroidism patients and some 16 patients who later progressed to ophthalmopathy. The 100 discovery patients were randomly split 7:3 into training and test sets. Thyroid tissue and blood T-cell repertoires from about six Graves' hyperthyroidism patients were also compared in the study. Once sampling was done, hyperthyroidism patients were given methimazole at a starting dose of 30 mg daily, whereas ophthalmopathy patients were given high-dose intravenous methylprednisolone. The libraries were constructed in a second round of multiplex PCR and then size-selected and purified. Paired-end sequencing of the libraries was performed with 100 bp reads on an Illumina HiSeq2000. Raw data were processed with SOAPnuke, discarding reads with adapters, uncalled bases, mean Phred below 15, or no exact constant-primer or identifier match. High-quality paired reads were merged using COPE v1.2.5, and each unique nucleotide sequence was defined as a clonotype. MiTCR v1.1 was used to align the clonotypes against IMGT TRBV, TRBD and TRBJ reference segments. Only V-J combinations with frequency above 0.0001, covering 98% to 99.2% of repertoires, were analysed. A TCS score was defined as the ratio of F50 (clonal expansion) to E x V (chaos), with BLOSUM62-based TCRdist applied between CDR3 peptides within each V-J. Welch's t-statistics and random forest reduced around 550 V-J features to 13, which were used in a naive Bayes classifier (R e1071). Sample size was not statistically predetermined, and blinding of investigators to group allocation was not performed. The paper reports TCR Vbeta CDR3 sequencing of more than 120 peripheral blood samples: 40 or so ophthalmopathy, under 80 hyperthyroidism and some 17 progressor patients.

This receptor chain uses TRBV28 and TRBJ2-1; the D gene is tentatively TRBD1 or TRBD2, each matching 6 bases. This TCR came from a woman in her forties or fifties with Graves disease. Donor details come from another sample of the same person, matched by shared clones. The sample consisted of peripheral blood mononuclear cells (PBMCs), taken at new diagnosis, from a patient treated with antithyroid drugs. The DNA sequence follows: TGTGCCAGCAGTTTTGAGGGGGGACCACCCAATGAGCAGTTCTTC. Translated, it reads CASSFEGGPPNEQFF.